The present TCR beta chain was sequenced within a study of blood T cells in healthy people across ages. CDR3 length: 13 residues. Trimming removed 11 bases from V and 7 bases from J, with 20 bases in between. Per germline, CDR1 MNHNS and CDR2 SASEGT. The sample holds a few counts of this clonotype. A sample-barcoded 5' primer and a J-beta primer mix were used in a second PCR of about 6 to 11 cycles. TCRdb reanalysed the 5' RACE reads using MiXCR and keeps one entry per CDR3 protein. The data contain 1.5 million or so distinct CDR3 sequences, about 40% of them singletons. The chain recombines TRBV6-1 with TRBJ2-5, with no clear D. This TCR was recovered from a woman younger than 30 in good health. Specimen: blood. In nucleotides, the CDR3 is TGTGCCGGCGGCTCACCTCCATCCCCGACCCAGTACTTC. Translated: CAGGSPPSPTQYF.